The sequence of this T cell receptor beta chain was determined in a study of shared clonotypes between healthy human individuals. On the study more broadly: Three CD4 naive, three CD4 memory, two CD8 naive and one CD8 memory plate were used per donor.

Researchers partitioned CD4+ cells into CD45RA+ naive and CD45RA-negative memory subsets. The repertoire was sequenced with immunoSEQ multiplex PCR; TCRdb's copy has only in-frame clones and lacks some. The data contain over 950,000 clones, roughly 80% of them singletons. This CDR3 has 15 residues. V shed 7 bases and J 3 bases; nucleotides not matched to a gene: 5. From germline, CDR1 is MNHNY and CDR2 SVGAGI (reference sequence). The sequence was collected from a man between 18 and 35 years old in good health. Some clones in this sample may be carry-over from other donors' samples. The chain recombines TRBV6-6 with TRBJ1-5; 11 nucleotides match TRBD1. Sequencing was performed on memory CD4+ T cells from PBMCs. Subset here: CD45RA-negative fraction. CDR3 in DNA: TGTGCCAGCAACCCGGGACAGGGGGACAATCAGCCCCAGCATTTT. Its protein is CASNPGQGDNQPQHF.